The rows below give T cell receptor beta chains drawn from one sample of a study of blood T cell repertoires in COVID-19. Data came from immunoSEQ multiplex PCR; TCRdb stores just in-frame clones and leaves some out. The sample holds 200,000 to 250,000 clones, about three quarters seen once. Sample: peripheral blood. These receptors were collected from a woman in her 70s with acute or convalescent COVID-19. Each CDR3 is given with its conserved first and last residue. Fields, in order: D gene, clone size, V gene, J gene, CDR3 DNA, CDR3 protein. D genes are given only for firm matches. Rows give clone size only sometimes, using once, few, many, or a class for an expanded clone.

D gene: TRBD2; clone size: NA; V gene: TRBV6-2/TRBV6-3; J gene: TRBJ2-1; CDR3 DNA: TGTGCCAGCAGTTACTCTAGCGGGGGGGCCTATGAGCAGTTCTTC; CDR3 protein: CASSYSSGGAYEQFF
D gene: TRBD2; clone size: NA; V gene: TRBV9; J gene: TRBJ2-5; CDR3 DNA: TGTGCCAGCAGCGTAGGGACTAGCGGAGAGACCCAGTACTTC; CDR3 protein: CASSVGTSGETQYF
D gene: NA; clone size: NA; V gene: TRBV7-8; J gene: TRBJ2-2; CDR3 DNA: TGTGCCAGCAGCTCCCTGGGGGGGGGCATAAACACCGGGGAGCTGTTTTTT; CDR3 protein: CASSSLGGGINTGELFF
D gene: NA; clone size: NA; V gene: TRBV5-4; J gene: TRBJ2-5; CDR3 DNA: TGTGCCAGCAGCCCAAAGTGGGCGGGCGGCGTCGAGACCCAGTACTTC; CDR3 protein: CASSPKWAGGVETQYF
D gene: NA; clone size: NA; V gene: TRBV5-8; J gene: TRBJ2-1; CDR3 DNA: TGTGCCAGCAGCTTTGGGGGGGGCGTGGATGAGCAGTTCTTC; CDR3 protein: CASSFGGGVDEQFF
D gene: TRBD2; clone size: many; V gene: TRBV6-5; J gene: TRBJ2-3; CDR3 DNA: TGTGCCAGCAGTAGACTAGCGGGCACAGATACGCAGTATTTT; CDR3 protein: CASSRLAGTDTQYF
D gene: NA; clone size: few; V gene: TRBV30; J gene: TRBJ2-3; CDR3 DNA: TGTGCCTGGAAAAACGACAGGACCCCCGAAGATACGCAGTATTTT; CDR3 protein: CAWKNDRTPEDTQYF
D gene: NA; clone size: NA; V gene: TRBV9; J gene: TRBJ2-7; CDR3 DNA: TGTGCCAGCAGCCCGTTGGCGGGGACCCCTAACGAGCAGTACTTC; CDR3 protein: CASSPLAGTPNEQYF
D gene: NA; clone size: NA; V gene: TRBV2; J gene: TRBJ1-2; CDR3 DNA: TGTGCCAGCAGTGAAGGGCAGGGCTCAGTCTATGGCTACACCTTC; CDR3 protein: CASSEGQGSVYGYTF
D gene: NA; clone size: NA; V gene: TRBV5-1; J gene: TRBJ2-5; CDR3 DNA: TGCGCCAGCAGCTTACAGGGTAGGGAAGAGACCCAGTACTTC; CDR3 protein: CASSLQGREETQYF
D gene: TRBD2; clone size: NA; V gene: TRBV10-2; J gene: TRBJ2-1; CDR3 DNA: TGCGCCAGCATCGGACGGGGGGACTCCTCTCTCAATGAGCAGTTCTTC; CDR3 protein: CASIGRGDSSLNEQFF
D gene: NA; clone size: NA; V gene: TRBV6-5; J gene: TRBJ2-5; CDR3 DNA: TGTGCCACGAGAAGGGGTTTTGGTGAGACCCAGTACTTC; CDR3 protein: CATRRGFGETQYF
D gene: NA; clone size: NA; V gene: TRBV30; J gene: TRBJ2-5; CDR3 DNA: TGTGCCTGGATATCCCCAGGGTCACAAGAGACCCAGTACTTC; CDR3 protein: CAWISPGSQETQYF
D gene: NA; clone size: NA; V gene: TRBV11-3; J gene: TRBJ2-1; CDR3 DNA: TGTGCCAGCAGCTTAGAGACAGGCAATGAGCAGTTCTTC; CDR3 protein: CASSLETGNEQFF
D gene: TRBD1; clone size: NA; V gene: TRBV10-3; J gene: TRBJ2-2; CDR3 DNA: TGTGCCACTCTAGGGGGCCGACTTGCGAACACCGGGGAGCTGTTTTTT; CDR3 protein: CATLGGRLANTGELFF
D gene: TRBD1; clone size: NA; V gene: TRBV11-2; J gene: TRBJ1-3; CDR3 DNA: TGTGCCAGCACTCAGACAGGGGCGCGAGACACCATATATTTT; CDR3 protein: CASTQTGARDTIYF
D gene: NA; clone size: NA; V gene: TRBV4-1; J gene: TRBJ2-5; CDR3 DNA: TGCGCCAGCAGCCAAGAGGGTAGTACAGCCTTATCTGGGACCCAGTACTTC; CDR3 protein: CASSQEGSTALSGTQYF
D gene: NA; clone size: NA; V gene: TRBV5-4; J gene: TRBJ1-1; CDR3 DNA: TGTGCCGGTAGGGCCCGGGGGGACACTGAAGCTTTCTTT; CDR3 protein: CAGRARGDTEAFF
D gene: NA; clone size: NA; V gene: TRBV11-2; J gene: TRBJ1-2; CDR3 DNA: TGTGCCAGCAGCTCTAGATGGAACTATGGCTACACCTTC; CDR3 protein: CASSSRWNYGYTF
D gene: NA; clone size: NA; V gene: TRBV11-2; J gene: TRBJ2-3; CDR3 DNA: TGTGCCAGCTCGCCGGGGTATACGCAGTATTTT; CDR3 protein: CASSPGYTQYF
D gene: NA; clone size: NA; V gene: TRBV11-2; J gene: TRBJ2-2; CDR3 DNA: TGTGCCAGCAGCTTACTAGCGCAAGCTCGGGGCGGGGAGCTGTTTTTT; CDR3 protein: CASSLLAQARGGELFF
D gene: TRBD1; clone size: NA; V gene: TRBV6-1; J gene: TRBJ1-4; CDR3 DNA: TGTGCCAGCAGTGACCGGGTACAGGGGTCGATTGAAAAACTGTTTTTT; CDR3 protein: CASSDRVQGSIEKLFF
D gene: NA; clone size: NA; V gene: TRBV3-1/TRBV3-2; J gene: TRBJ2-3; CDR3 DNA: TGTGCCAGCAGCCAAGACCCGGGCACAGATACGCAGTATTTT; CDR3 protein: CASSQDPGTDTQYF
D gene: NA; clone size: NA; V gene: TRBV3-1/TRBV3-2; J gene: TRBJ2-7; CDR3 DNA: TGTGCCAGCAGCCAAGAGAGATACTACGAGCAGTACTTC; CDR3 protein: CASSQERYYEQYF
D gene: NA; clone size: NA; V gene: TRBV24-1; J gene: TRBJ1-5; CDR3 DNA: TGTGCCACCAGTGATTTCCAAAGGGGTTTCAATCAGCCCCAGCATTTT; CDR3 protein: CATSDFQRGFNQPQHF
D gene: NA; clone size: NA; V gene: TRBV5-1; J gene: TRBJ1-2; CDR3 DNA: TGCGCCAGCAGCCCCGGTGCCTATGGCTACACCTTC; CDR3 protein: CASSPGAYGYTF
D gene: NA; clone size: few; V gene: TRBV29-1; J gene: TRBJ1-2; CDR3 DNA: TGCAGCGTTGAAGATTGGGAGGGGGCCTTC; CDR3 protein: CSVEDWEGAF
D gene: TRBD2; clone size: NA; V gene: TRBV7-3; J gene: TRBJ2-1; CDR3 DNA: TGTGCCAGCAGCTTACTAGCGGGGGGGATGAATGAGCAGTTCTTC; CDR3 protein: CASSLLAGGMNEQFF
D gene: NA; clone size: many; V gene: TRBV6-5; J gene: TRBJ1-1; CDR3 DNA: TGTGCCAGCAGTTACTCGAGAGGGGGGGCTGAAGCTTTCTTT; CDR3 protein: CASSYSRGGAEAFF
D gene: NA; clone size: NA; V gene: TRBV30; J gene: TRBJ2-3; CDR3 DNA: TGTGCCGACGGGGAGTACACAGATACGCAGTATTTT; CDR3 protein: CADGEYTDTQYF
D gene: NA; clone size: NA; V gene: TRBV24-1; J gene: TRBJ2-3; CDR3 DNA: TGTGCCACCAGTGACAGGGGGGTATCAGATACGCAGTATTTT; CDR3 protein: CATSDRGVSDTQYF
D gene: NA; clone size: few; V gene: TRBV6-5; J gene: TRBJ1-4; CDR3 DNA: TGTGCCAGCAGTTACCACGCAGGGAATACTAATGAAAAACTGTTTTTT; CDR3 protein: CASSYHAGNTNEKLFF
D gene: TRBD2; clone size: NA; V gene: TRBV9; J gene: TRBJ2-1; CDR3 DNA: TGTGCCAGCAGCCCCCGACTAGCGGGGGGGCCTCATGAGCAGTTCTTC; CDR3 protein: CASSPRLAGGPHEQFF
D gene: TRBD1; clone size: NA; V gene: TRBV7-2; J gene: TRBJ1-1; CDR3 DNA: TGTGCCAGCAGTCCGGGACAGGGAGGAAAAGCTTTCTTT; CDR3 protein: CASSPGQGGKAFF
D gene: TRBD1; clone size: once; V gene: TRBV6-6; J gene: TRBJ2-7; CDR3 DNA: TGTGCCAGCCGTCATGGCCGGGGACAGGGACTTGACGAGCAGTACTTC; CDR3 protein: CASRHGRGQGLDEQYF
D gene: TRBD2; clone size: NA; V gene: TRBV24-1; J gene: TRBJ2-5; CDR3 DNA: TGTGCCACGGGACTAGCGGGGCAACAAGAGACCCAGTACTTC; CDR3 protein: CATGLAGQQETQYF
D gene: NA; clone size: once; V gene: TRBV24-1; J gene: TRBJ2-2; CDR3 DNA: TGTGCCACCAGTGGGGCCGTTAAGGGGGAGCTGTTTTTT; CDR3 protein: CATSGAVKGELFF
D gene: TRBD1; clone size: NA; V gene: TRBV7-8; J gene: TRBJ2-2; CDR3 DNA: TGTGCCAGCAGTTTAACCCGGGACAGGGGGACCGGGGAGCTGTTTTTT; CDR3 protein: CASSLTRDRGTGELFF